This TCR beta chain was sequenced for a study of breast tumors, draining lymph nodes, adjacent tissues. Study outcomes and limitations: Tumor and nontumor repertoires were significantly more similar in luminal-like than in basal-like breast cancer. Data only fit, rather than demonstrated, lymph node origin of most tumor T cells. Tumor repertoires ranked between lymph nodes and nontumor tissue in diversity, with V and J gene preferences.

This clonotype occurred many times. Its specificity is unknown. Samples came from axillary lymph nodes draining the breast cancer. CDR3 size: 12 residues. V shed 2 bases and J shed 9 bases, with 8 bases lying between them. Germline-derived CDR1 and CDR2 are MRHNA and SNTAGT. TCRdb reanalysed the multiplex PCR reads using MiXCR and keeps one entry per CDR3 protein. The sample consists of about 140,000 distinct CDR3 sequences, 20% to 25% of them appearing once. This chain connects TRBV6-4 to TRBJ2-1; TRBD1 or TRBD2 may be the D gene (5 bases each). This clonotype originated in a female donor with breast cancer. Some clones in this sample may be carry-over from other donors' samples. The sample taken for sequencing was axillary lymph node tissue. Here the CDR3 reads CASSDGTGEQFF. CDR3 in DNA: TGTGCCAGCAGTGACGGGACCGGTGAGCAGTTCTTC.